What follows are 14 T cell receptor beta chains derived from one specimen sequenced in a study of beta chain features in type 1 diabetes. Since all of the isolated RNA was reverse transcribed, expressed TCRB transcripts were what got sequenced. Clones were read by immunoSEQ multiplex PCR, and TCRdb kept only the in-frame ones, dropping some. The data contain hundreds of thousands of clones, approximately 9.9% of them singletons. Sequenced input: naive CD4+ T cells from blood. These TCRs come from a woman aged 25 to 45 in good health.

This clone was observed a few times. In nucleotides, the CDR3 is TGTGCCAGCAGCGTAGAGGGGGACAGTGGAAACACCATATATTTT. Protein sequence: CASSVEGDSGNTIYF. The gene calls are TRBV9 and TRBJ1-3; the match to TRBD1 covers 7 bases. Germline CDR1 and CDR2: SGDLS and YYNGEE. The CDR3 covers 15 residues. J gave up 3 bases and V 0 bases, and 3 bases lay outside the gene matches.

Remarks on this clone: This same CDR3 is encoded by further DNA sequences in the sample. V and J are TRBV30 and TRBJ2-6; the match to TRBD1 covers 8 bases. V was pared by 3 bases and J by 2 bases, with 3 bases of the junction left unmatched. This CDR3 contains 15 residues. Germline CDR1 is GTSNPN and CDR2 is SVGIG (reference sequence). The DNA for the CDR3 is TGTGCCTGGAGCGCGGACAGGGCTGGGGCCAACGTCCTGACTTTC. It codes for CAWSADRAGANVLTF.

This clone was seen a few times. The chain joins TRBV6-1 to TRBJ2-1; D is possibly TRBD2 (5 bases). There are 12 residues in the CDR3. Germline CDR1 reads MNHNS; CDR2 reads SASEGT. V gave up 7 bases and J gave up 8 bases, with 12 bases separating them. The CDR3 reads CASIAGGHEQFF. The CDR3 bases are TGTGCCAGCATAGCAGGCGGGCATGAGCAGTTCTTC.

This clone was detected a few times. This chain links TRBV6-5 with TRBJ2-1, with 9 bases aligning to TRBD1. CDR3 length equals 13 residues. Trimming cost V 10 bases and J 7 bases; bases outside gene matches: 8. Germline V gene lookup returns CDR1 MNHEY and CDR2 SVGAGI. The CDR3 is CATTAGQGNEQFF. The CDR3 DNA is TGTGCCACCACAGCCGGACAGGGGAATGAGCAGTTCTTC.

V is TRBV6-1 and J is TRBJ1-5, with 7 nucleotides matching TRBD1. Germline CDR1 reads MNHNS; CDR2 reads SASEGT. The CDR3 is made up of 15 amino acids. The V gene end was trimmed by 7 bases and the J gene end by 6 bases; junction bases not matched to a gene: 12. The CDR3 region has the DNA TGTGCCAGCAAGAAGACAGGGACAACCGGTCAGCCCCAGCATTTT. Protein sequence: CASKKTGTTGQPQHF.

This clone was found a few times. V is TRBV23-1 and J is TRBJ2-2; TRBD1 matches at 12 bases. TRBV23-1 is an open reading frame whose function is uncertain. The CDR3 is 18 amino acids. J gave up 6 bases and V 2 bases, and 10 bases lay outside the gene matches. The DNA of the CDR3 is TGCGCCAGCAGTCAACAGGAGTCGGGACAGGGGGCACCCGGGGAGCTGTTTTTT. Translation gives CASSQQESGQGAPGELFF.

Concerning this clone: The same CDR3 can be traced to other DNA sequences in this sample. The CDR3 DNA sequence: TGTGCCTGGAGTGTATCGGACTATGGCTACACCTTC. It translates to CAWSVSDYGYTF. The V call is TRBV30, the J call TRBJ1-2, with D unresolved. Trimming took off 0 bases at V and 3 bases at J, with 5 bases between the two ends. The length of the CDR3 is 12 residues. Germline V gene lookup returns CDR1 GTSNPN and CDR2 SVGIG (reference sequence). Together with reference TRBV30 and TRBJ1-2, the CDR3 gives the full variable domain: SQTIHQWPATLVQPVGSPLSLECTVEGTSNPNLYWYRQAAGRGLQLLFYSVGIGQISSEVPQNLSASRPQDRQFILSSKKLLLSDSGFYLCAWSVSDYGYTFGSGTRLTVV.

This chain uses TRBV27 with TRBJ2-3; D gene uncertain. The germline V gene encodes CDR1 MNHEY and CDR2 SMNVEV (reference sequence). V was shortened by 0 bases and J by 0 bases, with 4 bases between the two germline ends. The CDR3 has 14 amino acids. The CDR3 DNA sequence: TGTGCCAGCAGTTTATCGCGAAGCACAGATACGCAGTATTTT. As protein: CASSLSRSTDTQYF.

This clone was detected a few times. The V gene is TRBV30, the J gene TRBJ1-2; TRBD1 agrees at 7 bases. The V gene end was trimmed by 3 bases and the J gene end by 0 bases; junction bases not matched to a gene: 4. Germline CDR1 and CDR2: GTSNPN and SVGIG (reference sequence). CDR3 length: 14 residues. The CDR3 protein is CAWRRQGTNYGYTF. CDR3 nucleotide sequence: TGTGCCTGGAGGAGACAGGGTACTAACTATGGCTACACCTTC.

This clone was observed a handful of times. The rearrangement links TRBV2 to TRBJ1-1; TRBD1 agrees at 9 bases. The V gene's germline CDR1 is SNHLY and CDR2 FYNNEI. V lost 3 bases, J lost 0 bases, and 2 bases stayed unmatched. The CDR3 covers 15 residues. CDR3 nucleotide sequence: TGTGCCAGCAGTGAGGGGACAGGGTTGAACACTGAAGCTTTCTTT. Protein product: CASSEGTGLNTEAFF.

The chain combines TRBV18 with TRBJ2-2, with unresolved D. Trimming cost V 6 bases and J 7 bases, with 21 bases left between them. The CDR3 totals 16 residues. Germline V gene lookup returns CDR1 KGHSH and CDR2 LQKENI. In DNA, the CDR3 is TGTGCCAGCTCCCCCGATCCAGCGAGTGCGCACGGGGAGCTGTTTTTT. Translation gives CASSPDPASAHGELFF.

This sequence joins TRBV19 and TRBJ1-5; 11 bases fit TRBD1. Germline V gives CDR1 LNHDA, CDR2 SQIVND (reference sequence). The CDR3 contains 14 residues. After removal of 5 bases from V and 6 bases from J, the junction contained 3 bases not matched to a gene. The CDR3 coding sequence is TGTGCCAGTAGTGGACAGGGGGCTATTCAGCCCCAGCATTTT. The encoded protein is CASSGQGAIQPQHF.

This clone was detected only a few times. The V call is TRBV6-1, the J call TRBJ2-6; 7 bases align to TRBD1. The CDR3 has 15 amino acids. From germline, CDR1 is MNHNS and CDR2 SASEGT. V lost 5 bases and J lost 4; bases outside the gene matches: 5. CDR3 nucleotide sequence: TGTGCCAGCAGTTTCGACAGGGCAGGGGCCAACGTCCTGACTTTC. This codes for CASSFDRAGANVLTF.

In nucleotides, the CDR3 is TGTGCCTGGAGTGCGGCTAGCCGAAAGTGGAGCACCGGGGAGCTGTTTTTT. Encoded protein: CAWSAASRKWSTGELFF. V and J are TRBV30 and TRBJ2-2; a weak D match, TRBD2 (5 bases). The germline V gene has CDR1 GTSNPN and CDR2 SVGIG (reference sequence). With 1 base removed from V and 4 bases from J, the gap between germline ends came to 19 bases. The length of the CDR3 is 17 residues.